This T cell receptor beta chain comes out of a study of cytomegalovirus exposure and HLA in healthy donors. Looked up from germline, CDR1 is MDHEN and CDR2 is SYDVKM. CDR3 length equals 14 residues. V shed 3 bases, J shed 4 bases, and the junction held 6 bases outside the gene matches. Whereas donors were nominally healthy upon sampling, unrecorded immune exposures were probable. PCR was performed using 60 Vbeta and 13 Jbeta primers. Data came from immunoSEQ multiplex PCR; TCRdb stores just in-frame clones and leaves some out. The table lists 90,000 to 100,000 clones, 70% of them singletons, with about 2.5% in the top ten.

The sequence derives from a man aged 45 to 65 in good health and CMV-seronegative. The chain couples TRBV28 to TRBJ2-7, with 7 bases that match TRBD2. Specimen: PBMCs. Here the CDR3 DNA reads TGTGCCAGCAGTTTGGGGGGGGGAAGGTACGAGCAGTACTTC. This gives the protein CASSLGGGRYEQYF. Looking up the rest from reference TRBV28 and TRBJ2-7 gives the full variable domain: DVKVTQSSRYLVKRTGEKVFLECVQDMDHENMFWYRQDPGLGLRLIYFSYDVKMKEKGDIPEGYSVSREKKERFSLILESASTNQTSMYLCASSLGGGRYEQYFGPGTRLTVT.